This record looks at one T cell receptor beta chain sequence and its context. This clone was observed a handful of times. The clone's antigen remains unknown. No much larger clone is present one base from it, and per-base qualities are unavailable. The record originates from a study of beta chain features in type 1 diabetes (dated by TCRdb to the late 2010s). A note on the overall study: Patients and healthy donors did not differ in mean age, gender distribution, total cell number or subset yield. A total of about 100,000,000 sorted cells were examined across all samples, and RNA yield correlated strongly with the number of cells per subset. Regulatory and stem cell-like memory subsets were obtained from only 8 patients and about 8 healthy donors, while naive and central memory subsets were obtained from all 30 or so donors. The study compared TCRB repertoires of sorted circulating CD4+ T cell subsets between recently diagnosed type 1 diabetes patients and matched healthy donors. Broad study findings and their caveats: Type 1 diabetes patients showed a moderate but significant shortening of TCRB CDR3 length in all four CD4+ subsets. Because cDNA was sequenced instead of genomic DNA, activated cells with high expression could be over-represented, although the groups did not differ in activation or CD3 levels. Naive, central memory and regulatory TCRB repertoires appeared to be more similar among patients than among healthy donors. Shorter templates might have been favored by PCR, but patient and control samples were amplified and corrected together, so both groups would have been affected equally by any skew. HLA sub-analyses involved small numbers of individuals, so any influence of HLA type on TCRB rearrangement remained unresolved. Fewer insertions and more nucleotide deletions at VDJ recombination sites were observed in patients with type 1 diabetes, implying thymic rearrangement abnormalities.

All of the isolated RNA was reverse transcribed with the High Capacity cDNA Reverse Transcription Kit, so expressed TCRB transcripts were sequenced. Deep immunoSEQ sequencing was applied to naive, central memory and regulatory T cell samples, giving an average of around 4 million total reads per sample. Sorted cells were lysed in RLT buffer and RNA was extracted with DNase-treated RNeasy Micro or Mini kits, depending on cell number. To prevent cross-contamination, each cell subset was processed individually, whereas patient and healthy donor samples were processed jointly. The immunoSEQ multiplex PCR was used to amplify TCRB sequences from cDNA, generating 87-bp fragments that spanned the CDR3 region. Amplicons were sequenced on the Illumina HiSeq platform. In the authors' own workflow: PCR bias was computationally corrected using synthetic template baselines, reads within Hamming distance 2 were collapsed, and singletons that could not be merged were discarded. Reads were aligned against IMGT so that V, D and J genes, CDR3 length and insertions or deletions at six rearrangement sites could be assigned. Within each subset, clonotype counts were normalized to sorted cell number, and only after that were true diversity and Gini coefficients computed with the tcR R package. The overlap coefficient, calculated on TCRB nucleotide sequences, was used to quantify repertoire sharing. As a proxy for the pre-selection repertoire, out-of-frame TCRB sequences from naive cells were analyzed. TCRdb's version of the immuneACCESS table is confined to in-frame rearrangements and falls short of the full clone set. An unresolved V gene accounts for under half of the shortfall where checked; the remainder is of unknown origin. The DNA was the basis for D and trimming; V, J and clone size are from that table. For this sample the table gives roughly 280,000 clones, of which around 24% were detected only once. The ten most abundant clones make up roughly 0.011% of the sample.

A single peripheral blood draw of approximately 0.11 L on average was collected from each donor into heparinised tubes. A BD FACSAria II and a panel including CD45RO, CCR7, CD25, CD127, CD95 and CD27 were used to sort naive, central memory, regulatory and stem cell-like memory CD4+ T cells. Purity was above 95% for every sorted population. PBMCs were isolated right away by Lymphoprep density gradient centrifugation and were stained directly, without culture. Samples were stained and sorted in pairs, with one healthy donor and one patient per experiment, so that batch effects were minimized. Measured from the cysteine to the phenylalanine, the CDR3 is 14 residues long. The DNA shown is the 42-base CDR3, in frame from base 1. Cut back by 7 bases and 0 bases, the V and J ends lie 13 bases apart. Sequences SQVTM (CDR1) and ANQGSEA (CDR2) are obtained from the germline V gene.

Here the chain combines TRBV29-1 and TRBJ2-1; no D gene call is confident. The source is a woman in her 30s with type 1 diabetes. The source material was naive CD4+ T cells from blood. The sample's cell subset or site label, in plain terms: true naive CD4+ T cells. The DNA is TGCAGCGGGATCCCCGGCGGCTCCTACAATGAGCAGTTCTTC. Its protein product is CSGIPGGSYNEQFF.